This T cell receptor beta chain is drawn from a study of identical twins. TCRdb ran MiXCR on the 5' RACE reads and lists one entry per CDR3 protein. This sample has more than 1.5 million distinct CDR3 sequences, with about 30% found just once. This CDR3 region has 15 residues. Trimming removed 2 bases from V and 0 bases from J, with 11 bases in between. The germline gives CDR1 KGHSH, CDR2 LQKENI. This clonotype originated in a newborn girl in good health. Sequences were obtained from cord blood. The chain employs TRBV18 and TRBJ2-7; D may correspond to TRBD1 or TRBD2 (5 bases each). CDR3 region: CASSPGGSDSYEQYF. Written as DNA, the CDR3 is TGTGCCAGCTCACCAGGGGGTTCGGACTCCTACGAGCAGTACTTC.